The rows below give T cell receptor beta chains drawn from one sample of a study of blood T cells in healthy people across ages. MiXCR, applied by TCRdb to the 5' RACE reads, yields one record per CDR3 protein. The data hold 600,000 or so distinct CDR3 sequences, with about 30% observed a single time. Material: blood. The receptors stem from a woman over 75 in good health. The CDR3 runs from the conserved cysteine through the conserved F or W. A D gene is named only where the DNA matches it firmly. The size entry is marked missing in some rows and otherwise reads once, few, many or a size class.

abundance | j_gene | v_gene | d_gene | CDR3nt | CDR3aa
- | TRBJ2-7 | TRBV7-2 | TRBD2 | TGTGCCAGCAGCTTCTCCCGGGGGGACGAGCAGTACTTC | CASSFSRGDEQYF
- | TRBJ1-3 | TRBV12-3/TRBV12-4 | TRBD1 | TGTGCCAGCAGTTTAGTTCGGGCAGGGGGGAGCTCTGGAAACACCATATATTTT | CASSLVRAGGSSGNTIYF
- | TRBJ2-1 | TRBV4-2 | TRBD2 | TGTGCCAGCAGCCAAGACGGAGCGGGAGGCCTCTACAATGAGCAGTTCTTC | CASSQDGAGGLYNEQFF
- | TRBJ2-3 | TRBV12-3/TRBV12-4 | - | TGTGCCAGCAGTTTAGGGGAAGTGACAGGAGATACGCAGTATTTT | CASSLGEVTGDTQYF
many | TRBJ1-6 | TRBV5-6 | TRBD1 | TGTGCCAGCAGCTCGCCCGGGACAGGGACTTCACCCCTCCACTTT | CASSSPGTGTSPLHF
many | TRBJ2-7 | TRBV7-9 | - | TGTGCCAGCAGCTTTAGCCAGGGTGGGATCCAGGGGCAGTACTTC | CASSFSQGGIQGQYF
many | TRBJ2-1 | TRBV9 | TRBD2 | TGTGCCAGCAGCGTAAGTGTAGCGGGGACCAATGAGCAGTTCTTC | CASSVSVAGTNEQFF
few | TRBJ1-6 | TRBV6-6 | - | TGTGCCAGCAGTTTACTACAGGTACAGGATTCACCCCTCCACTTT | CASSLLQVQDSPLHF
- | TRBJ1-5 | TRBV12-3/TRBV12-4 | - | TGTGCCAGCAGCAGGTTTAGCAATCAGCCCCAGCATTTT | CASSRFSNQPQHF
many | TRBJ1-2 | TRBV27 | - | TGTGCCAGCAGTCGATATACAGGGTCCTATGGCTACACCTTC | CASSRYTGSYGYTF
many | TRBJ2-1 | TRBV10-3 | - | TGTGCCATCAGTGAGGCCAGATACAATGAGCAGTTCTTC | CAISEARYNEQFF
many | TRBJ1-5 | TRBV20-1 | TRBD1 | TGCAGTGCTATGGGACAGGGGATGGGTCGGCAGCCCCAGCATTTT | CSAMGQGMGRQPQHF
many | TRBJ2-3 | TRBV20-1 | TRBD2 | TGCAGTGCTAGAGGACTAGCGGGGGTGGGGGATACGCAGTATTTT | CSARGLAGVGDTQYF
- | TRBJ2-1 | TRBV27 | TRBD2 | TGTGCCAGCAGTTTCGGAGGGACTAGCGGGAGAACGGATGAGCAGTTCTTC | CASSFGGTSGRTDEQFF
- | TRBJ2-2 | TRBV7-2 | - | TGTGCCAGCACCTTAACTAACAGGGTTGGCGGGGAGCTGTTTTTT | CASTLTNRVGGELFF
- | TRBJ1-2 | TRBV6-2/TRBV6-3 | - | TGTGCCAGCCGGCCCGTGGGGCGCCATGGCTACACCTTC | CASRPVGRHGYTF
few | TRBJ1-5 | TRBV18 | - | TGTGCCAGCTCAACGGTATCGAGGAGCAATCAGCCCCAGCATTTT | CASSTVSRSNQPQHF
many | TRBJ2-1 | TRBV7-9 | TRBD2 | TGTGCCAGCAGCTTATTAGCGGGGGGGAGTTCGAGGTACAATGAGCAGTTCTTC | CASSLLAGGSSRYNEQFF
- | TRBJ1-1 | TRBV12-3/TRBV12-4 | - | TGTGCCAGCAGTTTTATGGGGGGCCGACTAGTGAACACTGAAGCTTTCTTT | CASSFMGGRLVNTEAFF
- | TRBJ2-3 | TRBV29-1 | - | TGCAGCGTTGAATCCCAGGCGGGAGATACGCAGTATTTT | CSVESQAGDTQYF
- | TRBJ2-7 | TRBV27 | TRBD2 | TGTGCCAGCAGTCCCTCACTAGCGGGAATGTCCTACGAGCAGTACTTC | CASSPSLAGMSYEQYF
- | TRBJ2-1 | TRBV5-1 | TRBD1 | TGCGCCAGCAGTGACCGGACAGGGTGGTATGAGCAGTTCTTC | CASSDRTGWYEQFF
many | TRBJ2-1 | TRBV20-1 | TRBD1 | TGCAGTGCCCCGGGTACAGGGGTGAACAATGAGCAGTTCTTC | CSAPGTGVNNEQFF
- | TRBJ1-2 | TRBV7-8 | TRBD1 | TGTGCCAGCAGCTCTCGGGACAGCTCTAACTATCGCTACACCTTC | CASSSRDSSNYRYTF
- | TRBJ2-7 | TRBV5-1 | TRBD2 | TGCGCCAACAGCGAACAAGCGGGGGGATGGTACGAGCAGTACTTC | CANSEQAGGWYEQYF
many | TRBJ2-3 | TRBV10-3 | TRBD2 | TGTGCCATCAGTGATTCGACTAGCGGGGCAGGGGCAGATACGCAGTATTTT | CAISDSTSGAGADTQYF
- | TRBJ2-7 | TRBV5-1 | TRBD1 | TGCGCCAGCAGCTTGGGCGACAGGGGCCACTACGAGCAGTACTTC | CASSLGDRGHYEQYF
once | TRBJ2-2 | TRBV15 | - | TGTGCCACCAGCAGAGATTTGTTGGGGGATAACACCGGGGAGCTGTTTTTT | CATSRDLLGDNTGELFF
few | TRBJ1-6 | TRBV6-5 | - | TGTGCCAGCAGTTCGACACCTAATAATTCACCCCTCCACTTT | CASSSTPNNSPLHF
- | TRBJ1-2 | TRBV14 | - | TGTGCCAGCAGCCAAGATTTCTATGACTACACCTTC | CASSQDFYDYTF
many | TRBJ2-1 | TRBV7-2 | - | TGTGCCAGCAGCTTAGCGCAGATTGGCGGGGCCTTTGGGAATGAGCAGTTCTTC | CASSLAQIGGAFGNEQFF
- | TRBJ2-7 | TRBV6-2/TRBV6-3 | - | TGTGCCAGCAGACTGGACACTATCTACAATGAGCAGTACTTC | CASRLDTIYNEQYF
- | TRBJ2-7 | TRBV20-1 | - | TGCAGTGCATTAAGCATTACCTCCTACGAGCAGTACTTC | CSALSITSYEQYF
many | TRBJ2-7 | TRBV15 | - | TGTGCCACATCTGGGGGGTCGGGTGCCGAGCAGTACTTC | CATSGGSGAEQYF
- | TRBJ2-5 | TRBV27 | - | TGTGCCAGCAGTTTATCAACGCGGGGGTTGTGGGGGGGCCGCAATGAGCAGTACTTC | CASSLSTRGLWGGRNEQYF
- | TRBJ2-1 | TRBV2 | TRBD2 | TGTGCCAGCAGTGAAAGGCGCTATGGCGGGGGGGTATACAATGAGCAGTTCTTC | CASSERRYGGGVYNEQFF
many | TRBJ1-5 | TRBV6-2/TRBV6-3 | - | TGTGCCAGCAGCATGAGGATACGCAGCAATCAGCCCCAGCATTTT | CASSMRIRSNQPQHF
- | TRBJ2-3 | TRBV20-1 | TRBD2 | TGCAGTGCTAGTTGGGGGACCGGGACCGGGACTAGCGGGGGGTCGGGCACAGATACGCAGTATTTT | CSASWGTGTGTSGGSGTDTQYF